This T cell receptor beta chain was identified in a study of T cells in Graves' hyperthyroidism and ophthalmopathy. TCR beta CDR3 region amplification was performed from RNA transcripts. During a first-round RT-PCR of the TCR CDR3, the HTBI primer set was used. TCRdb reprocessed the multiplex PCR reads with MiXCR, giving one entry per CDR3 protein. Of almost 600,000 distinct CDR3 sequences in the sample, approximately 14% were seen once. This TCR was sampled from a woman aged 30 to 39 with Graves' hyperthyroidism that later progressed to Graves' ophthalmopathy. What was sequenced was blood.

Here the CDR3 reads CASSVTSGGGNQPQHF. In nucleotides, the CDR3 is TGTGCCAGTAGTGTAACCTCAGGGGGCGGCAATCAGCCCCAGCATTTT. The chain is built from TRBV19 and TRBJ1-5, with 8 bases aligning to TRBD1. The V and J ends lost 5 bases and 2 bases, in that order; junction bases with no gene match: 8. The CDR3 covers 16 residues. Germline values: CDR1 LNHDA, CDR2 SQIVND (reference sequence). Full variable domain (rest looked up from reference TRBV19 and TRBJ1-5): DGGITQSPKYLFRKEGQNVTLSCEQNLNHDAMYWYRQDPGQGLRLIYYSQIVNDFQKGDIAEGYSVSREKKESFPLTVTSAQKNPTAFYLCASSVTSGGGNQPQHFGDGTRLSIL.